These 5 T cell receptor beta chains were sequenced from one sample in a study of CD8+CD57+ T cells in acquired aplastic anemia (dated 2018 in TCRdb). Flow cytometry had shown CD8+CD57+ cell expansion in the patients selected for sequencing. Sequencing used an Illumina HiSeq 2000. TCR beta VDJ combination and CDR3 sequence profiling used genomic DNA as the template. TCRdb applied fastp at Q25 and MiXCR to the public reads, then kept only in-frame beta chains. Every distinct CDR3 protein forms one entry, paired with its most common genes and DNA. The sample records roughly 180,000 distinct CDR3 sequences, almost 50% of which are singletons. The top ten clonotypes cover about an eighth of the sample. The sequenced sample consisted of sorted CD4+, CD8+, or CD8+CD57+ T cells (not recorded which) from PBMCs. The receptor source for this set is a human donor with aplastic anemia.

V gene TRBV24-1 combines with J gene TRBJ2-7; 12 bases are shared with TRBD1. Germline values: CDR1 KGHDR, CDR2 SFDVKD. This CDR3 has 13 amino acids. The junction had 6 bases not matched to a gene; V was cut back by 9 bases and J by 7 bases. As DNA, the CDR3 is TGTGCCACCCAGGGACAGGGGGCGTTGGAGCAGTACTTC. This encodes CATQGQGALEQYF.

This clonotype was counted ten times or more. The chain carries TRBV11-2 and TRBJ2-7, with D unresolved. This CDR3 region has 12 residues. Trimming shortened V by 2 bases and J by 3 bases, and 5 bases separated the two germline ends. Per germline, CDR1 SGHAT and CDR2 FQNNGV. The CDR3 reads CASSLKGYEQYF. The CDR3 DNA is TGTGCCAGCAGCTTAAAGGGCTACGAGCAGTACTTC. The variable domain in full, completed from reference TRBV11-2 and TRBJ2-7, reads EAGVAQSPRYKIIEKRQSVAFWCNPISGHATLYWYQQILGQGPKLLIQFQNNGVVDDSQLPKDRFSAERLKGVDSTLKIQPAKLEDSAVYLCASSLKGYEQYFGPGTRLTVT.

J is TRBJ2-3 and V is TRBV19; the match to TRBD2 covers 7 bases. This CDR3 is built from 15 residues. Germline CDR1 reads LNHDA; CDR2 reads SQIVND (reference sequence). V shed 6 bases and J 2 bases; nucleotides not matched to a gene: 8. Here the CDR3 reads CASSVMLAATDTQYF. DNA for the CDR3: TGTGCCAGTAGCGTGATGCTAGCGGCCACAGATACGCAGTATTTT. The whole variable domain, filled in from reference TRBV19 and TRBJ2-3, reads DGGITQSPKYLFRKEGQNVTLSCEQNLNHDAMYWYRQDPGQGLRLIYYSQIVNDFQKGDIAEGYSVSREKKESFPLTVTSAQKNPTAFYLCASSVMLAATDTQYFGPGTRLTVL.

CDR3 residues: CSAFKRGGHLSGNTIYF. The CDR3 bases are TGCAGTGCCTTTAAGAGGGGGGGGCACCTCTCTGGAAACACCATATATTTT. The chain uses TRBV20-1 and TRBJ1-3; D possibly corresponds to TRBD1 (6 bases). Germline assignment: CDR1 DFQATT and CDR2 SNEGSKA (reference sequence). Trimming stripped 6 bases from V and 0 bases from J, with 21 bases between. CDR3 length: 17 amino acids.

V usage is TRBV29-1 and J usage is TRBJ2-7, with 9 bases aligning to TRBD1. Germline CDR1 is SQVTM and CDR2 is ANQGSEA. The CDR3 is 13 residues long. V was clipped by 8 bases and J by 3 bases; unmatched bases: 8. For the CDR3, the DNA is TGCAGCTCAGGACAGGGGCGTCGCTACGAGCAGTACTTC. The encoded protein is CSSGQGRRYEQYF.